One sample yielded the 26 T cell receptor beta chains listed below, sequenced in a study of shared clonotypes between healthy human individuals (dated by TCRdb to about 2020). The library was prepared using the immunoSEQ multiplex PCR assay. Imported from immuneACCESS, the table was reduced by TCRdb to in-frame sequences with V and J called. These copies leave out some clones; in studies compared against another copy, an unresolved V gene accounts for under half, and the cause of the remainder is not known. The sample contains roughly 2.2 million clones, around 90% of them found a single time. Approximately 0.41% of the sample comes from the top ten. The source material was naive CD4+ T cells from PBMCs. Reading the label with the study, this specimen's cell subset or site is: CD45RA+ positively selected. The source of these receptors is a man younger than 35 in good health. Some clones in this sample may be carry-over from other donors' samples.

The CDR3 loop is CASSRYSTTPYNEQFF. The DNA for the CDR3 is TGTGCCAGCAGCCGTTACAGCACCACCCCTTACAATGAGCAGTTCTTC. The rearrangement joins TRBV7-2 to TRBJ2-1; no firm D call. The V gene lost 5 bases and the J gene lost 4 bases, with 18 bases spanning the gap. Per germline, CDR1 SGHTA and CDR2 FQGNSA. The CDR3 runs to 16 residues.

The CDR3: CASSLVLGSNEQFF. Written as DNA, the CDR3 is TGCGCCAGCAGCTTGGTACTGGGATCCAATGAGCAGTTCTTC. The V gene is TRBV5-1, the J gene TRBJ2-1, with unresolved D. This CDR3 spans 14 amino acids. Germline CDR1 and CDR2: SGHRS and YFSETQ. V was cut by 0 bases and J by 6 bases, with 10 bases left in between. Combining the CDR3 with reference TRBV5-1 and TRBJ2-1 gives the whole variable domain KAGVTQTPRYLIKTRGQQVTLSCSPISGHRSVSWYQQTPGQGLQFLFEYFSETQRNKGNFPGRFSGRQFSNSRSEMNVSTLELGDSALYLCASSLVLGSNEQFFGPGTRLTVL.

This chain links TRBV5-1 with TRBJ2-2; the match to TRBD2 covers 12 bases. CDR1 and CDR2 from the germline V gene are SGHRS and YFSETQ. The trim removed 3 bases at V and 6 bases at J, leaving 3 bases unmatched. The CDR3 runs 15 residues. CDR3 in DNA: TGCGCCAGCAGCTGGGGACTAGCGGGTCCCGGGGAGCTGTTTTTT. Translation: CASSWGLAGPGELFF.

This sequence joins TRBV4-1 and TRBJ2-1; TRBD2 aligns across 8 bases. V lost 0 bases and J lost 12; bases outside the gene matches: 16. Germline CDR1 is MGHRA and CDR2 is YSYEKL. The CDR3 totals 17 residues. CDR3 nucleotides: TGCGCCAGCAGCCAAGATTTTCCCCTACTAGCGGCCCAAGGGCAGTTCTTC. Translating gives CASSQDFPLLAAQGQFF.

This clone was seen a single time. The chain links TRBV4-1 to TRBJ2-2, with unresolved D. The CDR3 has 15 residues. Germline V gene lookup returns CDR1 MGHRA and CDR2 YSYEKL. V lost 1 base to trimming and J lost 7 bases, with 13 bases between them. CDR3 nucleotides: TGCGCCAGCAGCCAAGTGATGGGGAACGTCGGGGAGCTGTTTTTT. Amino acid sequence: CASSQVMGNVGELFF.

V usage is TRBV5-1 and J usage is TRBJ1-2, with D possibly matching TRBD1 (6 bases). CDR1 is SGHRS and CDR2 is YFSETQ in the germline V gene. V was shortened by 2 bases and J by 6 bases, with 14 bases between the two germline ends. The CDR3 covers 14 residues. CDR3 in amino acids: CASSLNRDGDGYTF. As DNA, the CDR3 is TGCGCCAGCAGCTTAAACAGGGACGGGGATGGCTACACCTTC.

J is TRBJ2-2 and V is TRBV19; no reliable D call. The germline V and J ends were trimmed by 8 bases and 0 bases, with 13 bases remaining between them. The CDR3 is made up of 15 amino acids. Germline lookup yields CDR1 LNHDA and CDR2 SQIVND (reference sequence). The CDR3 nucleotides are TGTGCCAGTCAGCGACAAGTATCGAACACCGGGGAGCTGTTTTTT. It encodes CASQRQVSNTGELFF.

The V call is TRBV29-1, the J call TRBJ2-5; D unresolved. The J call is doubtful: the DNA matches TRBJ2-7 better. The length of the CDR3 is 11 residues. CDR1 SQVTM and CDR2 ANQGSEA come from the germline V gene. The CDR3 nucleotides are TGCAGCGTCGAGTATTCCTACGAGCAGTACTTC. This codes for CSVEYSYEQYF.

This clone appeared once. The chain recombines TRBV5-1 with TRBJ2-1; no clear D. V lost 0 bases and J lost 0, with 10 bases in between. This CDR3 has 16 amino acids. Germline V gene lookup returns CDR1 SGHRS and CDR2 YFSETQ. In DNA form, the CDR3 reads TGCGCCAGCAGCTTGGATATACAGAGCTCCTACAATGAGCAGTTCTTC. Translating it yields CASSLDIQSSYNEQFF.

The chain uses TRBV4-3 and TRBJ2-1, with unresolved D. CDR3 size: 13 residues. V shed 2 bases and J shed 8 bases, with 10 bases lying between them. CDR1 is LGHNA, CDR2 YSLEER, per germline. The CDR3 spells CASSQSAGDEQFF. The CDR3 nucleotides read TGCGCCAGCAGCCAATCGGCTGGGGATGAGCAGTTCTTC.

This chain uses TRBV5-8 with TRBJ2-2; 10 bases are a match to TRBD1. The germline V gene has CDR1 SGHTS and CDR2 YDEGEE. The CDR3 extends over 16 amino acids. Trimming removed 1 base from V and 5 bases from J; junction bases left unmatched: 5. DNA for the CDR3: TGTGCCAGCAGCTTGAGGACAGGGGGATCGACCGGGGAGCTGTTTTTT. This sequence encodes CASSLRTGGSTGELFF.

The chain recombines TRBV18 with TRBJ1-2; D is uncertain. The V end was cut by 3 bases, the J end by 8 bases, with 10 bases between. This CDR3 has 12 residues. The V gene's germline CDR1 is KGHSH and CDR2 LQKENI. CDR3 region: CASSPTGRGYTF. Here the CDR3 DNA reads TGTGCCAGCTCACCCACCGGGCGAGGCTACACCTTC.

The chain uses TRBV5-4 and TRBJ2-7, with D possibly TRBD1 on 6 matching bases. V gave up 1 base and J gave up 5 bases, with 13 bases separating them. The length of the CDR3 is 14 residues. Germline V lookup: CDR1 SGHNT, CDR2 YYREEE (reference sequence). CDR3 sequence reads: CASSLNRVGDEQYF. CDR3 sequence (DNA): TGTGCCAGCAGCTTGAACAGGGTGGGCGACGAGCAGTACTTC.

This rearrangement joins TRBV9 to TRBJ2-7; 13 bases agree with TRBD2. With 4 bases clipped from V and 1 base from J, the junction kept 11 bases outside the gene matches. CDR1 and CDR2 from the germline V gene are SGDLS and YYNGEE. The CDR3 covers 18 residues. The CDR3 DNA reads TGTGCCAGCAGCCAACCACTAGCGGGAGGGCCTGGGTCCTACGAGCAGTACTTC. Translating gives CASSQPLAGGPGSYEQYF.

This chain links TRBV5-1 with TRBJ2-1; the D is unclear. Between the trimmed V and J ends, which lost 2 bases and 9 bases, there was a span of 12 bases. Looked up from germline, CDR1 is SGHRS and CDR2 is YFSETQ. The CDR3 totals 13 residues. The CDR3 DNA reads TGCGCCAGCAGCTTTTTGGTGGAGAGTGAGCAGTTCTTC. This translates into CASSFLVESEQFF. Full variable domain (missing parts from reference TRBV5-1 and TRBJ2-1): KAGVTQTPRYLIKTRGQQVTLSCSPISGHRSVSWYQQTPGQGLQFLFEYFSETQRNKGNFPGRFSGRQFSNSRSEMNVSTLELGDSALYLCASSFLVESEQFFGPGTRLTVL.

This chain connects TRBV7-3 to TRBJ2-2; D may be TRBD2 (6 bases). There are 15 residues in the CDR3. Trimming took off 5 bases at V and 1 base at J, with 11 bases between the two ends. The germline V gene encodes CDR1 SGHTA and CDR2 FQGTGA. CDR3 in amino acids: CASSPSGENTGELFF. As DNA, the CDR3 is TGTGCCAGCAGCCCCTCGGGGGAGAACACCGGGGAGCTGTTTTTT.

The V call is TRBV7-3, the J call TRBJ2-1, with D unclear. Germline CDR1 and CDR2: SGHTA and FQGTGA. Trimming removed 1 base at V and 6 bases at J, with 4 bases between. The CDR3 has 12 amino acids. The CDR3 sequence: CASSLIPNEQFF. The CDR3 bases are TGTGCCAGCAGCTTAATTCCCAATGAGCAGTTCTTC.

The chain combines TRBV19 with TRBJ2-2; D not certain. Germline CDR1 is LNHDA and CDR2 is SQIVND (reference sequence). CDR3 length equals 15 residues. V was cut by 5 bases and J by 4 bases, with 14 bases left in between. This chain's CDR3 is CASSLVSEITGELFF. The CDR3 nucleotides read TGTGCCAGTAGTTTGGTGTCGGAAATCACCGGGGAGCTGTTTTTT.

J is TRBJ1-3 and V is TRBV11-2; 8 nucleotides match TRBD1. Germline CDR1 and CDR2: SGHAT and FQNNGV. V shed 5 bases and J 2 bases; nucleotides not matched to a gene: 11. The CDR3 covers 17 residues. The chain's CDR3 is CASSTRTGRGPGNTIYF. The CDR3 DNA reads as TGTGCCAGCAGCACCCGGACAGGGAGGGGCCCTGGAAACACCATATATTTT.

The chain couples TRBV30 to TRBJ1-2; D might be TRBD1 (6 bases). CDR1 is GTSNPN, CDR2 SVGIG, per germline (reference sequence). V was shortened by 1 base and J by 5 bases, with 8 bases between the two germline ends. The CDR3 has 12 residues. The CDR3 nucleotides are TGTGCCTGGAGTGGGGGGCTGTATGGCTACACCTTC. Amino acid sequence: CAWSGGLYGYTF.

The chain is built from TRBV18 and TRBJ2-7, with a possible D match to TRBD1 (6 bases). The ends were cut back, 3 bases at V and 3 bases at J, with 12 bases in the middle. Germline loops: CDR1 KGHSH, CDR2 LQKENI. This CDR3 contains 14 residues. The CDR3 DNA is TGTGCCAGCTCACCGAGGACAGAGATCTACGAGCAGTACTTC. Translated, it gives CASSPRTEIYEQYF.

The CDR3: CASRWGAERGGYTF. DNA of the CDR3: TGTGCCAGCAGGTGGGGAGCCGAGCGAGGTGGCTACACCTTC. This chain uses TRBV5-4 with TRBJ1-2; D ambiguous. V lost 5 bases to trimming and J lost 7 bases, with 18 bases between them. CDR3 length: 14 residues. Looked up from germline, CDR1 is SGHNT and CDR2 is YYREEE (reference sequence).

The rearrangement joins TRBV15 to TRBJ1-5; the match to TRBD1 covers 7 bases. The germline V gene has CDR1 LNHNV and CDR2 YYDKDF (reference sequence). This CDR3 has 15 residues. With V trimmed by 0 bases and J by 7 bases, 6 bases remained unmatched. As DNA, the CDR3 is TGTGCCACCAGCAGAGATATCGCAGGGGGACAGCCCCAGCATTTT. Translation gives CATSRDIAGGQPQHF.

The rearrangement joins TRBV6-1 to TRBJ2-5, with 12 bases matching TRBD2. Per the germline V gene, CDR1 is MNHNS and CDR2 is SASEGT. J gave up 5 bases and V 4 bases, and 5 bases lay outside the gene matches. The CDR3 extends over 15 amino acids. The chain's CDR3 is CASSGTSGRYETQYF. In nucleotides, the CDR3 is TGTGCCAGCAGTGGCACTAGCGGGAGGTATGAGACCCAGTACTTC.

Only a few counts were recorded for this clone. Distinct nucleotide sequences in the sample also encode this CDR3. This chain joins TRBV18 and TRBJ1-1; D call uncertain. CDR3 length: 11 residues. Germline V gene lookup returns CDR1 KGHSH and CDR2 LQKENI. The V gene lost 3 bases and the J gene lost 6 bases, with 5 bases spanning the gap. This CDR3 reads CASSPGAEAFF. The DNA for the CDR3 is TGTGCCAGCTCACCGGGAGCTGAAGCTTTCTTT.

This rearrangement joins TRBV6-1 to TRBJ2-7, with 7 bases fitting TRBD2. The CDR3 runs to 16 residues. V lost 1 base, J lost 0 bases, and 6 bases stayed unmatched. Per the germline V gene, CDR1 is MNHNS and CDR2 is SASEGT. Here the CDR3 reads CASSEVGASGSYEQYF. The CDR3 DNA is TGTGCCAGCAGTGAAGTAGGGGCTAGCGGCTCCTACGAGCAGTACTTC.